This entry concerns a single TCR beta chain. CDR1 and CDR2 from the germline V gene are PRHDT and FYEKMQ (reference sequence). Trimming removed 4 bases from V and 2 bases from J; junction bases left unmatched: 4. This CDR3 is built from 14 residues. This sample was taken from a study of blood T cell repertoires in COVID-19. On the study more broadly: There were acute and convalescent COVID-19 samples, and they came from the United States, Italy and Spain. PBMCs, B-cell-depleted T cells, or T cells were the source of the cDNA or gDNA that made up the material.

Methods used by the authors: Nucleated cell number was recorded as an estimate derived from reference gene primer amplification. The table came from immunoSEQ multiplex PCR; TCRdb's copy has only in-frame clones and leaves some out. Clone size and the V and J calls come from that table; the DNA yielded D and trimming. Counted here are over 50,000 clones, approximately 88% occurring once; the ten biggest clones make up about 3%. The material sequenced was peripheral blood. The sequence derives from a human donor in a cohort sampled during active COVID-19. The V gene is TRBV13, the J gene TRBJ2-5; TRBD1 matches 7 bases. DNA of the CDR3: TGTGCCAGCAGCTCTAGGACAGGACAAGAGACCCAGTACTTC. Translated, it gives CASSSRTGQETQYF.